A single sample gave rise to the 2 T cell receptor beta chains below, sequenced in a study of cytomegalovirus exposure and HLA in healthy donors. Amplification used 60 Vbeta primers and 13 Jbeta primers. Assay: immunoSEQ multiplex PCR; the TCRdb copy retains only in-frame clones and omits some. The sample lists more than 55,000 clones; about 80% were seen once. The specimen was PBMCs. These receptor sequences come from a woman between 40 and 50 years old in good health and CMV-seronegative.

The rearrangement uses TRBV4-2 and TRBJ1-2; D uncertain. This CDR3 contains 13 residues. V lost 0 bases and J lost 8, with 10 bases in between. Germline CDR1 LGHNA, CDR2 YNFKEQ. CDR3 DNA: TGTGCCAGCAGCCAAGACCCGTTCGGGGGCTACACCTTC. Protein: CASSQDPFGGYTF.

This sequence joins TRBV9 and TRBJ2-5, with D unresolved. The CDR3 consists of 14 residues. From germline, CDR1 is SGDLS and CDR2 YYNGEE. Trimming took off 4 bases at V and 2 bases at J, with 12 bases between the two ends. The CDR3, as DNA: TGTGCCAGCAGCCCACGACTTCTGCAAGAGACCCAGTACTTC. Protein product: CASSPRLLQETQYF.